This T cell receptor beta chain is drawn from a study of T cells in Graves' hyperthyroidism and ophthalmopathy. Study in general: The initial diagnosis was the point when peripheral blood was collected, ahead of any treatment.

A Clinical Activity Score of at least 3, a NOSPECS grade of at least 4 and a duration under 3 months were recorded in the ophthalmopathy patients. PBMCs were obtained from about 9.9 ml fresh peripheral blood. There are many counts of this clonotype. V lost 5 bases and J lost 0, with 4 bases in between. The CDR3 consists of 12 residues. CDR1 is KGHSH, CDR2 LQKENI, per germline. Regions amplified from RNA transcripts were the TCR beta CDR3 regions. A set of HTBI primers served as the primers for a first-round RT-PCR of the TCR CDR3. TCRdb passed the multiplex PCR reads through MiXCR, listing each CDR3 protein once. The table shows nearly 600,000 distinct CDR3 sequences, with around 14% occurring only once.

This receptor was identified in a woman between 18 and 29 years old with Graves' ophthalmopathy. V gene TRBV18 combines with J gene TRBJ2-5; D is unresolved. Sequenced: blood. DNA of the CDR3: TGTGCCAGCTCAGCGAACCAAGAGACCCAGTACTTC. As protein: CASSANQETQYF.